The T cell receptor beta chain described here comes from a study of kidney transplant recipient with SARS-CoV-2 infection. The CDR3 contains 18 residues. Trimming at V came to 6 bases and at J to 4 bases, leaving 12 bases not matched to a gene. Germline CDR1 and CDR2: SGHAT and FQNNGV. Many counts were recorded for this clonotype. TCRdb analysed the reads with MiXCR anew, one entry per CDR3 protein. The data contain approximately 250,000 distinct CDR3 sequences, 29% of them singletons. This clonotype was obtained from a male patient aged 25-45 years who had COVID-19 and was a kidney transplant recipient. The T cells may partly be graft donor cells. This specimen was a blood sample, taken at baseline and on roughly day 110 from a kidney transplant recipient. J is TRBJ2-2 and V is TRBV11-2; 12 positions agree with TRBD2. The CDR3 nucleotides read TGTGCCAGCAGGGGACGGAGGACTAGCGGGGTGGGCACCGGGGAGCTGTTTTTT. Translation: CASRGRRTSGVGTGELFF.